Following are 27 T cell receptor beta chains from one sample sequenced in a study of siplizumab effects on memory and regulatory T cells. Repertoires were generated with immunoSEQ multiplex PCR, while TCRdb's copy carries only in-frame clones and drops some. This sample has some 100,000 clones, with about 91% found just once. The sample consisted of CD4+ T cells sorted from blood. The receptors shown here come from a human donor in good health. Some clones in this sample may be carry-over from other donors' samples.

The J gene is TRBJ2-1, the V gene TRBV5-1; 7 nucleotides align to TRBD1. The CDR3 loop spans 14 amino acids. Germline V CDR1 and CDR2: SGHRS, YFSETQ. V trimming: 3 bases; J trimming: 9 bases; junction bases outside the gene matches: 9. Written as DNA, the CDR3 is TGCGCCAGCAGCTCAGGGACAGCTACAAGTGAGCAGTTCTTC. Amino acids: CASSSGTATSEQFF.

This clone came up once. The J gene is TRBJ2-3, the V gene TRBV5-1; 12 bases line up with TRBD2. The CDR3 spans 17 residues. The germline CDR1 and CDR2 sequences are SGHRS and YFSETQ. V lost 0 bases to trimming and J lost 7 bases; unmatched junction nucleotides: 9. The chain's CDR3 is CASSLAALAGGPNTQYF. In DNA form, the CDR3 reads TGCGCCAGCAGCTTGGCCGCGCTAGCGGGAGGGCCGAATACGCAGTATTTT.

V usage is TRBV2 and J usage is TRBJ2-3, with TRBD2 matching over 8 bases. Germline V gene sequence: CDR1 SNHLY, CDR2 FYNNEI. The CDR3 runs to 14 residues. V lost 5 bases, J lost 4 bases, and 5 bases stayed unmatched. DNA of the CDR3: TGTGCCAGCAGTAGAGCGGGAGTGGCAGATACGCAGTATTTT. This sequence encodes CASSRAGVADTQYF.

The CDR3 protein is CASTGVTDTQYF. In DNA form, the CDR3 reads TGCGCCAGCACAGGGGTCACAGATACGCAGTATTTT. The V call is TRBV5-1, the J call TRBJ2-3; D might be TRBD1 (6 bases). CDR1 and CDR2 from the germline V gene are SGHRS and YFSETQ. Between the trimmed V and J ends, which lost 6 bases and 2 bases, there was a span of 7 bases. The CDR3 has 12 residues.

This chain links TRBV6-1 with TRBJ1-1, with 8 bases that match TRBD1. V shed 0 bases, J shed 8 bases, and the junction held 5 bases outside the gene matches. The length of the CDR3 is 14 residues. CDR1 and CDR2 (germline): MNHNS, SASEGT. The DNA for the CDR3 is TGTGCCAGCAGTGAAGCGTGGGACAGGTCAGAAGCTTTCTTT. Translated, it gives CASSEAWDRSEAFF.

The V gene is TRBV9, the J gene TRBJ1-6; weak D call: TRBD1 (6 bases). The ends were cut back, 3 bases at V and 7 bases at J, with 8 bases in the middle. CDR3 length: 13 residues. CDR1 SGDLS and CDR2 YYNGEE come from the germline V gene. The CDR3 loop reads CASSAGENSPLHF. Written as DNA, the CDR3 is TGTGCCAGCAGCGCAGGGGAAAATTCACCCCTCCACTTT.

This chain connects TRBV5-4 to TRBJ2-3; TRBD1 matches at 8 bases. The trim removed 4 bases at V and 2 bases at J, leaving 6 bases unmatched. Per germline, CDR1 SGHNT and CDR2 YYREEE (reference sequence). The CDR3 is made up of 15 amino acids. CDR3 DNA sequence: TGTGCCAGCAGCCAGGGGGACAGGTACACAGATACGCAGTATTTT. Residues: CASSQGDRYTDTQYF.

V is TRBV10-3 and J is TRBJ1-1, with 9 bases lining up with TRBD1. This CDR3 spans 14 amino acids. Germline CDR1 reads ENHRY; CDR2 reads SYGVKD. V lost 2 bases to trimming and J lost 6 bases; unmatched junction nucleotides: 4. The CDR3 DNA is TGTGCCATCAGTGAGGGGACAGGGAATCCTGAAGCTTTCTTT. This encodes CAISEGTGNPEAFF.

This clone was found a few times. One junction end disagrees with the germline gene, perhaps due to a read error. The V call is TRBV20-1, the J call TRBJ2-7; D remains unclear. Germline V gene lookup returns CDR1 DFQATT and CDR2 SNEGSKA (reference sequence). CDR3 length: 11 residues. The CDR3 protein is CSARAYDGLNF. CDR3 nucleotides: TGCAGTGCTAGAGCCTATGACGGCCTGAATTTC.

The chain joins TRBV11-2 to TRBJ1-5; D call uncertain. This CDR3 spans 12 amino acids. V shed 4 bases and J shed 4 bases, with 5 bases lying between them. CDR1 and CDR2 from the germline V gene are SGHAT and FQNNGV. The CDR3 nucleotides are TGTGCCAGCAGCTATACGAATCAGCCCCAGCATTTT. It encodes CASSYTNQPQHF.

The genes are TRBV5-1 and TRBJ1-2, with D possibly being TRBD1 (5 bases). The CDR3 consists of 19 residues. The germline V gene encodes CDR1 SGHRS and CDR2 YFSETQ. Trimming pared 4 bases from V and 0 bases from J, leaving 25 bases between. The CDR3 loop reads CASSTPRGVPTASNYGYTF. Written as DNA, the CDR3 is TGCGCCAGCAGCACACCTCGGGGGGTTCCAACAGCTTCTAACTATGGCTACACCTTC.

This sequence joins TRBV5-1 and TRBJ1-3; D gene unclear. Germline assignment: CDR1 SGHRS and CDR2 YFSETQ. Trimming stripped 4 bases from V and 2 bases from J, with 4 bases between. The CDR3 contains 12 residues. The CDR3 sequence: CASSNTGNTIYF. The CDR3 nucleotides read TGCGCCAGCAGCAATACTGGAAACACCATATATTTT.

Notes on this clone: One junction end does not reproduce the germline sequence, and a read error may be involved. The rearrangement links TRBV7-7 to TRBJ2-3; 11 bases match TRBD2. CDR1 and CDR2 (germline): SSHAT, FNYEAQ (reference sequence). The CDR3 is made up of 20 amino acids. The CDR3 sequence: CASSCRNGTSGDTSTDTQYF. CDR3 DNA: TGTGCTAGCAGCTGTCGGAACGGGACTAGCGGAGACACTAGCACAGATACGCAGTATTTT.

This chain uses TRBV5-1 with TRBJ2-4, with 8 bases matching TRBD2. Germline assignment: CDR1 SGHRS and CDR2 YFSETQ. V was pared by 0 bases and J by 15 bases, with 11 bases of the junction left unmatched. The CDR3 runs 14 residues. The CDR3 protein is CASSLEGGRHGGYF. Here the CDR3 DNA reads TGCGCCAGCAGCTTGGAGGGCGGGAGGCACGGGGGGTACTTC.

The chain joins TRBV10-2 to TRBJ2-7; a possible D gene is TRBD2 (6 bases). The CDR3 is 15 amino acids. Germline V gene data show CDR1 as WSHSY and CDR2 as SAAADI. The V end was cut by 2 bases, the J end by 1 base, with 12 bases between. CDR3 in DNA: TGCGCCAGCAGTGAGCGGGGCGGGATGTCCTACGAGCAGTACTTC. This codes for CASSERGGMSYEQYF.

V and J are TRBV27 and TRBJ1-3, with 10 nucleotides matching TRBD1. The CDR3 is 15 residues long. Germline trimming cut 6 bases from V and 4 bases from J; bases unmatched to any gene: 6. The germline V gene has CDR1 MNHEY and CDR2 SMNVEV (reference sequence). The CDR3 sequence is CASSRQGARGNTIYF. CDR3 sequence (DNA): TGTGCCAGCAGCCGACAGGGGGCGCGCGGAAACACCATATATTTT.

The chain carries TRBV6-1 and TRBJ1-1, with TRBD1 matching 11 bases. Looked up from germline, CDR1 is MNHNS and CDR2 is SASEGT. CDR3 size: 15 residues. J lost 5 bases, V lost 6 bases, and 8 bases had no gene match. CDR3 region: CASRDRGRRETEAFF. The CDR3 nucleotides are TGTGCCAGCAGGGACAGGGGGCGAAGGGAGACTGAAGCTTTCTTT.

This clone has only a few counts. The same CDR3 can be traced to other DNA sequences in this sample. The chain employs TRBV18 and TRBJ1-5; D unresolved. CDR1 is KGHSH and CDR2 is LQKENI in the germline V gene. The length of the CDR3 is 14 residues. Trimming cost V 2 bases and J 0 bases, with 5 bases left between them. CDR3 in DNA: TGTGCCAGCTCACCAACCGATAGCAATCAGCCCCAGCATTTT. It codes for CASSPTDSNQPQHF.

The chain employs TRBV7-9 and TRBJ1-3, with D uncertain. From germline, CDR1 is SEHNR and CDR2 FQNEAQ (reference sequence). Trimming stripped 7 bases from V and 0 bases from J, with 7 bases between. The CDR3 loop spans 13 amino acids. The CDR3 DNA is TGTGCCAGCATTGGCAACTCTGGAAACACCATATATTTT. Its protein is CASIGNSGNTIYF.

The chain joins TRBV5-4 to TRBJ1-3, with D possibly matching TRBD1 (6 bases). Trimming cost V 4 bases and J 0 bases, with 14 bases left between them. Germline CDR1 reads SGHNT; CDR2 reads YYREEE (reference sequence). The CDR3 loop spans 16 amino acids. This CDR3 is CASSSDRPYSGNTIYF. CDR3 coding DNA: TGTGCCAGCAGCAGCGACAGGCCATACTCTGGAAACACCATATATTTT.

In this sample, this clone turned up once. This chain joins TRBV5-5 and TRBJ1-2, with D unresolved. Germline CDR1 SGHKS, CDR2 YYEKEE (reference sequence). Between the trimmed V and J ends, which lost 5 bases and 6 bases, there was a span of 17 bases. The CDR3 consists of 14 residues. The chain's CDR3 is CASRAPGRADGYTF. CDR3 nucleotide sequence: TGTGCCAGCAGAGCCCCCGGACGGGCCGATGGCTACACCTTC.

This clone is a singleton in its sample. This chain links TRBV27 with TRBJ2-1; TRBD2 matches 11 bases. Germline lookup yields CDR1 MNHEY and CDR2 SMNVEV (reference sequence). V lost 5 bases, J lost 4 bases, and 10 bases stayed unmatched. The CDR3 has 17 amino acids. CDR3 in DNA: TGTGCCAGCAGTCCCCGATCCGGGACTAGCGGTTACAATGAGCAGTTCTTC. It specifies CASSPRSGTSGYNEQFF.

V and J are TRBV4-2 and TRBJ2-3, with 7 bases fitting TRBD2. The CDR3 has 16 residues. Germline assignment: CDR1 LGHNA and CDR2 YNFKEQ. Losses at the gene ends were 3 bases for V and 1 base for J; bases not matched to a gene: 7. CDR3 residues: CASSHPDAGGTDTQYF. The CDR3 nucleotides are TGTGCCAGCAGCCATCCCGATGCGGGAGGCACAGATACGCAGTATTTT.

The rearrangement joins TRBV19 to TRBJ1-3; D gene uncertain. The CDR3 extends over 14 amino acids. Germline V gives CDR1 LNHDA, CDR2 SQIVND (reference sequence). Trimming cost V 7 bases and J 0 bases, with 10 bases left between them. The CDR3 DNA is TGTGCCAGTACCGGCTTAGCCTCTGGAAACACCATATATTTT. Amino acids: CASTGLASGNTIYF.

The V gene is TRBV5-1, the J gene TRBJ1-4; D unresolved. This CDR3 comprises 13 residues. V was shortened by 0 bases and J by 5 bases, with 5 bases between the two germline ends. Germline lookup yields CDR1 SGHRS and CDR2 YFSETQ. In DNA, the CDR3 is TGCGCCAGCAGCTTGGATCGGAATGAAAAACTGTTTTTT. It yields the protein CASSLDRNEKLFF. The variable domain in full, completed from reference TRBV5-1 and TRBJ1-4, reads KAGVTQTPRYLIKTRGQQVTLSCSPISGHRSVSWYQQTPGQGLQFLFEYFSETQRNKGNFPGRFSGRQFSNSRSEMNVSTLELGDSALYLCASSLDRNEKLFFGSGTQLSVL.

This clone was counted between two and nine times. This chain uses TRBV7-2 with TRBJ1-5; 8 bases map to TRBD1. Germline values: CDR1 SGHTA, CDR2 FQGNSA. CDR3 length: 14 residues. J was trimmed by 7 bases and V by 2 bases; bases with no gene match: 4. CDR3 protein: CASSLKGQVQPQHF. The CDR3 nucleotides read TGTGCCAGCAGCTTAAAGGGACAGGTGCAGCCCCAGCATTTT.

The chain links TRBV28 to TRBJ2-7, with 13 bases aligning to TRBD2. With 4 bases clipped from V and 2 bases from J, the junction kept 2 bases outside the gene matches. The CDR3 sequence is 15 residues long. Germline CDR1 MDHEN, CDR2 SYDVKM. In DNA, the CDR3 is TGTGCCAGCAGTTCGGGACTAGCGGGGCCCTACGAGCAGTACTTC. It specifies CASSSGLAGPYEQYF.